This entry lists 19 T cell receptor beta chains sequenced from one sample in a study of HIV-infected patients and healthy controls. Reverse transcription used roughly 450 ng RNA and constant-region primers for alpha and beta. Using multiplexing indices, alpha and beta chain libraries were generated apart by chain-specific third strand synthesis. TCRdb re-analysed the 5' RACE reads in MiXCR, keeping a single row per CDR3 protein. The table records 4,500 to 7,000 distinct CDR3 sequences, roughly 8.5% of them present only once. Antiretroviral therapy had run roughly three months, about 14 weeks, before follow-up blood collection. No cell fractionation was done, so the repertoire covers all unsorted peripheral blood T cells. This sample comprised blood, obtained during antiretroviral therapy. The receptors were gathered from an adult with HIV infection.

This chain links TRBV19 with TRBJ1-5; D unresolved. The V gene lost 5 bases and the J gene lost 6 bases, with 11 bases spanning the gap. CDR1 is LNHDA and CDR2 is SQIVND in the germline V gene (reference sequence). There are 13 residues in the CDR3. DNA for the CDR3: TGTGCCAGTAGTGTGCAGGATGGTCAGCCCCAGCATTTT. Protein sequence: CASSVQDGQPQHF. The full variable domain, with the rest looked up from reference TRBV19 and TRBJ1-5, is DGGITQSPKYLFRKEGQNVTLSCEQNLNHDAMYWYRQDPGQGLRLIYYSQIVNDFQKGDIAEGYSVSREKKESFPLTVTSAQKNPTAFYLCASSVQDGQPQHFGDGTRLSIL.

This clonotype was seen repeatedly, ten times or more. The genes are TRBV30 and TRBJ1-5, with a tentative D call TRBD1 (5 bases). CDR1 GTSNPN and CDR2 SVGIG come from the germline V gene (reference sequence). The CDR3 is 13 residues long. Trimming took 0 bases from V and 5 from J, leaving 8 bases between them. The CDR3 spells CAWSVRADQPQHF. For the CDR3, the DNA is TGTGCCTGGAGTGTCAGGGCGGATCAGCCCCAGCATTTT.

This clonotype was observed many times. The V call is TRBV6-5, the J call TRBJ1-6; no clear D gene. V shed 0 bases and J shed 9 bases, with 3 bases lying between them. The CDR3 loop spans 12 amino acids. Germline CDR1 reads MNHEY; CDR2 reads SVGAGI. CDR3 protein: CASSYSGSPLHF. For the CDR3, the DNA is TGTGCCAGCAGTTACTCGGGTTCACCCCTCCACTTT.

By sample share, this clonotype is medium-sized. CDR3 loop: CASSGYAGELFF. For the CDR3, the DNA is TGTGCCAGCAGTGGTTATGCCGGGGAGCTGTTTTTT. The V call is TRBV2, the J call TRBJ2-2; the D is unclear. CDR1 is SNHLY and CDR2 is FYNNEI in the germline V gene. The CDR3 spans 12 residues. V was clipped by 4 bases and J by 6 bases, with 6 bases between them.

This clonotype is medium-sized by share. The chain combines TRBV5-6 with TRBJ2-1, with a weak D call TRBD2 (5 bases). Deletions cut 6 bases from V and 0 bases from J, with 10 bases between. The CDR3 is 14 amino acids. The germline V gene has CDR1 SGHDT and CDR2 YYEEEE. The DNA for the CDR3 is TGTGCCAGCACGGGGTTGAGCTCCTACAATGAGCAGTTCTTC. Translation: CASTGLSSYNEQFF.

This clonotype counts as medium-sized. The gene calls are TRBV20-1 and TRBJ2-7; D possibly corresponds to TRBD1 (5 bases). V was shortened by 8 bases and J by 0 bases, with 14 bases between the two germline ends. CDR1 is DFQATT, CDR2 SNEGSKA, per germline (reference sequence). The CDR3 runs to 13 residues. This CDR3 is CSTNQGDSYEQYF. CDR3 sequence (DNA): TGCAGTACTAATCAAGGGGACTCCTACGAGCAGTACTTC.

This chain connects TRBV30 to TRBJ1-4, with TRBD1 identical over 7 bases. The CDR3 spans 13 residues. Per germline, CDR1 GTSNPN and CDR2 SVGIG (reference sequence). Losses at the gene ends were 2 bases for V and 5 bases for J; bases not matched to a gene: 2. CDR3 in amino acids: CAWSPQGNEKLFF. The CDR3 nucleotides are TGTGCCTGGAGTCCACAGGGGAATGAAAAACTGTTTTTT.

By sample share, this clonotype is medium-sized. This chain links TRBV9 with TRBJ2-1; D is possibly TRBD1 (6 bases). The CDR3 is 15 amino acids. V was cut by 0 bases and J by 7 bases, with 14 bases left in between. Germline V gene data show CDR1 as SGDLS and CDR2 as YYNGEE. As DNA, the CDR3 is TGTGCCAGCAGCGTAGAGCGCAGGGGCGGGAATGAGCAGTTCTTC. It specifies CASSVERRGGNEQFF.

There are many counts of this clonotype. This chain uses TRBV6-5 with TRBJ1-4; TRBD1 matches at 7 bases. J was trimmed by 7 bases and V by 3 bases; bases with no gene match: 8. The CDR3 totals 15 residues. CDR1 is MNHEY, CDR2 SVGAGI, per germline. CDR3 DNA: TGTGCCAGCAGTTATGGGACAGCCCGAAGTGAAAAACTGTTTTTT. It codes for CASSYGTARSEKLFF.

This clonotype is judged medium-sized (0.01 to 0.1%). The J gene is TRBJ1-2, the V gene TRBV7-9; D gene ambiguous. CDR1 is SEHNR, CDR2 FQNEAQ, per germline (reference sequence). The CDR3 extends over 15 amino acids. Trimming left V 3 bases short and J 0 bases short, with 11 bases between. In DNA form, the CDR3 reads TGTGCCAGCAGCTTCCCCGGACGGTCTAACTATGGCTACACCTTC. Translating gives CASSFPGRSNYGYTF.

This clonotype was detected only a few times. The J gene is TRBJ1-1, the V gene TRBV7-9; 7 positions agree with TRBD1. The germline CDR1 and CDR2 sequences are SEHNR and FQNEAQ (reference sequence). Trimming removed 4 bases from V and 4 bases from J; junction bases left unmatched: 9. This CDR3 has 15 amino acids. The CDR3 reads CASSSLRGPRTEAFF. DNA of the CDR3: TGTGCCAGCAGCTCCCTTAGGGGGCCGCGCACTGAAGCTTTCTTT.

This clonotype was counted a single time. V is TRBV7-6 and J is TRBJ2-7, with 8 bases fitting TRBD2. CDR3 length equals 16 residues. Looked up from germline, CDR1 is SGHVS and CDR2 is FNYEAQ. V shed 1 base and J 3 bases; nucleotides not matched to a gene: 8. The CDR3 bases are TGTGCCAGCAGCTTAGGTTTGCCTAGCGGGCACTACGAGCAGTACTTC. Protein: CASSLGLPSGHYEQYF. Looking up the rest from reference TRBV7-6 and TRBJ2-7 gives the full variable domain: GAGVSQSPRYKVTKRGQDVALRCDPISGHVSLYWYRQALGQGPEFLTYFNYEAQQDKSGLPNDRFSAERPEGSISTLTIQRTEQRDSAMYRCASSLGLPSGHYEQYFGPGTRLTVT.

This clonotype appeared many times. This rearrangement joins TRBV29-1 to TRBJ1-2; D remains unclear. The V gene's germline CDR1 is SQVTM and CDR2 ANQGSEA. The CDR3 is 17 amino acids. Trimming shortened V by 4 bases and J by 6 bases, and 27 bases separated the two germline ends. CDR3 nucleotide sequence: TGCAGCGTTGGACGTATAGGCGGCCCGGGAGGTGAAAATGGCTACACCTTC. Protein sequence: CSVGRIGGPGGENGYTF.

This clonotype has just a few counts. This sequence joins TRBV7-6 and TRBJ1-5; D is ambiguous. The germline V gene has CDR1 SGHVS and CDR2 FNYEAQ. V was shortened by 1 base and J by 0 bases, with 4 bases between the two germline ends. The CDR3 extends over 14 amino acids. The CDR3 region has the DNA TGTGCCAGCAGCTTAGTCGGTAGCAATCAGCCCCAGCATTTT. This gives the protein CASSLVGSNQPQHF.

This clonotype is categorized as large. V and J are TRBV27 and TRBJ2-7; 7 bases agree with TRBD1. The CDR3 is made up of 11 amino acids. The V and J ends lost 6 bases and 7 bases, in that order; junction bases with no gene match: 3. Germline V lookup: CDR1 MNHEY, CDR2 SMNVEV (reference sequence). CDR3 amino acids: CASSAGGEQYF. CDR3 in DNA: TGTGCCAGCAGCGCAGGGGGAGAGCAGTACTTC.

Relative to its sample, this clonotype is medium-sized. The chain employs TRBV13 and TRBJ2-2, with D uncertain. CDR3 length equals 14 residues. Trimming took 5 bases from V and 2 from J, leaving 9 bases between them. The germline V gene encodes CDR1 PRHDT and CDR2 FYEKMQ (reference sequence). CDR3: CASSKDGNTGELFF. The CDR3, as DNA: TGTGCCAGCAGCAAGGACGGAAACACCGGGGAGCTGTTTTTT.

In its sample, this clonotype was seen many times. The chain has TRBV28 and TRBJ1-5, with no clear D. Germline V gene data show CDR1 as MDHEN and CDR2 as SYDVKM. The length of the CDR3 is 15 residues. V dropped 2 bases and J dropped 4 bases, with 12 bases sitting between them. The CDR3 sequence: CASSLRGQLNQPQHF. CDR3 DNA sequence: TGTGCCAGCAGTTTAAGAGGGCAGCTTAATCAGCCCCAGCATTTT.

This clonotype is classed as medium-sized. The gene calls are TRBV12-3 or TRBV12-4 and TRBJ1-3; D uncertain. The CDR3 totals 12 residues. Trimming took 6 bases from V and 4 from J, leaving 7 bases between them. CDR3: CASRRAGNTIYF. DNA for the CDR3: TGTGCCAGCAGGCGAGCCGGAAACACCATATATTTT.

This clonotype has at least ten counts. The chain recombines TRBV3-1 with TRBJ2-7; the match to TRBD2 covers 12 bases. Unmatched junction bases numbered 4, after V lost 0 bases and J lost 10 bases. The CDR3 is 14 amino acids. Germline CDR1 LGHDT, CDR2 YNNKEL (reference sequence). The CDR3 loop reads CASSQDTSGRSQYF. CDR3 nucleotide sequence: TGTGCCAGCAGCCAAGACACTAGCGGGAGGTCCCAGTACTTC.